This T cell receptor beta chain was recovered during a study of T cells after posttransplantation cyclophosphamide. Whole-study results and caveats: Skin or GI-infiltrating T cells shared few TRB sequences with blood.

TCRdb's copy holds only in-frame clones and misses some; the assay was immunoSEQ multiplex PCR. This repertoire lists over 6,000 clones without singletons; less than 7% sits in the top ten. A marrow graft followed busulfan-fludarabine conditioning, with cyclophosphamide on days +3 and +4. Trimming removed 4 bases from V and 0 bases from J; junction bases left unmatched: 5. Germline CDR1 reads MDHEN; CDR2 reads SYDVKM. The CDR3 length is 15 residues. This clone was seen ten or more times. The antigen remains unidentified. Source: PBMCs, taken after allogeneic stem cell transplant with posttransplant cyclophosphamide. This chain uses TRBV28 with TRBJ2-7, with 8 positions matching TRBD1. The TCR sequence derives from a male patient between 18 and 35 years old who received an allogeneic stem cell transplant from an unrelated donor, was CMV-positive, and had acute and chronic GVHD. The T cells may come from the graft donor. CDR3 nucleotide sequence: TGTGCCAGCAGTTGGGGGACAGGTAGCTCCTACGAGCAGTACGTC. Amino acids: CASSWGTGSSYEQYV.